The 17 T cell receptor beta chains listed next were all sequenced from one sample in a study of cytotoxic CD8 clonotypes in ibrutinib-treated CLL. Profiled with immunoSEQ multiplex PCR; TCRdb holds only in-frame clones, not every one. This table holds 17,000 or so clones, 81% found once. Source: PBMCs, taken before ibrutinib treatment. All receptors derive from a human donor with chronic lymphocytic leukemia.

This chain links TRBV4-3 with TRBJ2-3; no clear D gene. Germline V gene sequence: CDR1 LGHNA, CDR2 YSLEER. Trimming stripped 0 bases from V and 1 base from J, with 14 bases between. This CDR3 contains 17 residues. The CDR3 loop reads CASSQELAELGTDTQYF. In nucleotides, the CDR3 is TGCGCCAGCAGCCAAGAATTGGCGGAGCTAGGCACAGATACGCAGTATTTT.

This clone was seen more than once but under ten times. J is TRBJ2-1 and V is TRBV10-1; D is unclear. The CDR3 is 14 amino acids. Germline V gene sequence: CDR1 WNHNN, CDR2 SYGVQD (reference sequence). Trimming pared 2 bases from V and 4 bases from J, leaving 9 bases between. This CDR3 is CASSELRLYNEQFF. CDR3 bases: TGCGCCAGCAGTGAGCTCAGACTTTACAATGAGCAGTTCTTC.

The V call is TRBV7-3, the J call TRBJ2-1; the match to TRBD2 covers 10 bases. Germline assignment: CDR1 SGHTA and CDR2 FQGTGA. The CDR3 has 18 amino acids. Trimming cost V 1 base and J 9 bases; bases outside gene matches: 15. The CDR3 coding sequence is TGTGCCAGCAGCTTAATGGCGCTGGCTAGCGGGAGCACCGGTGAGCAGTTCTTC. Protein sequence: CASSLMALASGSTGEQFF.

This chain links TRBV5-1 with TRBJ2-1; 9 bases are shared with TRBD2. Germline V gene data show CDR1 as SGHRS and CDR2 as YFSETQ. V gave up 7 bases and J gave up 10 bases; unmatched junction bases: 9. The CDR3 is 13 amino acids. In nucleotides, the CDR3 is TGCGCCAGCGGGGGGCCCGGGACTAGCGAGCAGTTCTTC. This encodes CASGGPGTSEQFF.

This chain uses TRBV10-3 with TRBJ2-1, with TRBD2 matching over 10 bases. The CDR3 runs to 15 residues. From germline, CDR1 is ENHRY and CDR2 SYGVKD. The J segment lost 10 bases and the V segment lost 4 bases, leaving 10 bases of the junction unmatched. In nucleotides, the CDR3 is TGTGCCATCAGTGTAGGGCTAGCGGGAGTAGAAGAGCAGTTCTTC. This translates into CAISVGLAGVEEQFF.

This chain joins TRBV14 and TRBJ1-1, with 10 bases lining up with TRBD1. Trimming cost V 4 bases and J 3 bases; bases outside gene matches: 5. This CDR3 has 15 amino acids. Looked up from germline, CDR1 is SGHDN and CDR2 is FVKESK. The CDR3 nucleotides are TGTGCCAGCAGCCCAATTGACAGGGGGCACACTGAAGCTTTCTTT. This codes for CASSPIDRGHTEAFF.

The chain recombines TRBV6-4 with TRBJ2-3; 9 bases match TRBD2. V lost 3 bases to trimming and J lost 3 bases; unmatched junction nucleotides: 4. The length of the CDR3 is 15 residues. Per germline, CDR1 MRHNA and CDR2 SNTAGT. CDR3 in amino acids: CASSERGLATDTQYF. DNA for the CDR3: TGTGCCAGCAGTGAGAGGGGACTAGCAACAGATACGCAGTATTTT.

The chain is built from TRBV19 and TRBJ1-5; D is possibly TRBD1 (6 bases). V gave up 5 bases and J gave up 2 bases, with 13 bases separating them. CDR3 length equals 15 residues. The germline CDR1 and CDR2 sequences are LNHDA and SQIVND (reference sequence). This CDR3 reads CASSLGTMGNQPQHF. In nucleotides, the CDR3 is TGTGCCAGTAGTCTAGGGACAATGGGCAATCAGCCCCAGCATTTT.

The chain uses TRBV19 and TRBJ2-2, with D perhaps matching TRBD1 (5 bases). Between the trimmed V and J ends, which lost 4 bases and 2 bases, there was a span of 8 bases. The CDR3 extends over 14 amino acids. CDR1 and CDR2 from the germline V gene are LNHDA and SQIVND (reference sequence). The CDR3 is CASSRQPNTGELFF. CDR3 coding DNA: TGTGCCAGTAGTAGACAGCCAAACACCGGGGAGCTGTTTTTT.

The chain joins TRBV6-5 to TRBJ2-4; D is perhaps TRBD1 (5 bases). The CDR3 runs 14 residues. Germline CDR1 MNHEY, CDR2 SVGAGI. The ends were cut back, 0 bases at V and 4 bases at J, with 7 bases in the middle. CDR3 in DNA: TGTGCCAGCAGTTACTCGGGGCAGAAAAACATTCAGTACTTC. Encoded protein: CASSYSGQKNIQYF.

This chain connects TRBV4-2 to TRBJ2-3; the D gene is possibly TRBD2 (6 bases). Trimming took 1 base from V and 2 from J, leaving 10 bases between them. The CDR3 is made up of 15 amino acids. Germline CDR1 and CDR2: LGHNA and YNFKEQ. CDR3 nucleotides: TGTGCCAGCAGCCAAGTGGGGGGACTCACAGATACGCAGTATTTT. This encodes CASSQVGGLTDTQYF.

The chain uses TRBV11-2 and TRBJ2-1; D gene uncertain. The V end was cut by 6 bases, the J end by 6 bases, with 12 bases between. The germline gives CDR1 SGHAT, CDR2 FQNNGV. The CDR3 runs to 13 residues. The CDR3 DNA reads as TGTGCCAGCAGTCCGACACCAATCAATGAGCAGTTCTTC. It codes for CASSPTPINEQFF.

V usage is TRBV5-1 and J usage is TRBJ1-2; no clear D. Germline lookup yields CDR1 SGHRS and CDR2 YFSETQ. V lost 2 bases to trimming and J lost 8 bases, with 16 bases between them. The length of the CDR3 is 14 residues. CDR3 DNA: TGCGCCAGCAGCTTAGGTGCCAACCCGTCCGGCTACACCTTC. Its translation is CASSLGANPSGYTF.

This clone was seen a handful of times. The chain is built from TRBV18 and TRBJ2-2, with D maybe TRBD1 (6 bases). Germline CDR1 reads KGHSH; CDR2 reads LQKENI. Trimming took off 5 bases at V and 3 bases at J, with 16 bases between the two ends. The CDR3 has 16 amino acids. The DNA for the CDR3 is TGTGCCAGCTCATCCGGACAGAGAACTGACACCGGGGAGCTGTTTTTT. Translated: CASSSGQRTDTGELFF.

This sequence joins TRBV27 and TRBJ1-4, with D unresolved. There are 13 residues in the CDR3. Germline V gives CDR1 MNHEY, CDR2 SMNVEV (reference sequence). Deletions cut 5 bases from V and 8 bases from J, with 12 bases between. CDR3 protein: CASSHEGIEKLFF. The CDR3 DNA is TGTGCCAGCAGTCACGAAGGGATAGAAAAACTGTTTTTT.

This chain connects TRBV10-3 to TRBJ2-1; 7 bases fit TRBD2. V was clipped by 2 bases and J by 7 bases; unmatched bases: 14. In germline, CDR1 is ENHRY, CDR2 SYGVKD. The CDR3 extends over 17 amino acids. The CDR3 nucleotides are TGTGCCATCAGTGAGCTGCCGGCTAGCGGAAGCTTAAATGAGCAGTTCTTC. It translates to CAISELPASGSLNEQFF.

This clone is judged medium-sized. The gene calls are TRBV27 and TRBJ1-4; 9 bases are shared with TRBD1. The CDR3 spans 21 residues. The V gene's germline CDR1 is MNHEY and CDR2 SMNVEV (reference sequence). Losses at the gene ends were 0 bases for V and 5 bases for J; bases not matched to a gene: 19. CDR3 amino acids: CASSLSLPPGQGFVGNEKLFF. CDR3 bases: TGTGCCAGCAGTTTATCCTTACCCCCGGGACAGGGTTTTGTAGGAAATGAAAAACTGTTTTTT.